The 20 T cell receptor beta chains listed next were all sequenced from one sample in a study of vaccination and CD4 T cells after COVID-19 (dated by TCRdb to between 2020 and 2023). According to the study, the label for this sample's treatment or condition signals: approximately 9-day PBMC culture with coronavirus spike peptide pools or control peptides (ViraFEST assay). The antigens for these receptors are not known. The library was built by means of PCR. The instrument given in TCRdb is Illumina iSeq 100. At the Johns Hopkins FTIC core, DNA from the cultured CD4+ T cells underwent TCR sequencing with the Oncomine TCR Beta short-read assay. TCRdb trimmed public reads at Q25 via fastp, called clones via MiXCR and kept in-frame beta chains. Rows with one shared CDR3 protein collapse into an entry with the most common genes and DNA. Recorded for this sample are around 10,000 distinct CDR3 sequences; roughly 55% of them occurred a single time. Around 24% of the sample lies in the top ten.

The sequencing sample was made of CD4+ T cells from blood, cultured in vitro. All receptors derive from a human donor who had recovered from COVID-19.

The chain has TRBV25-1 and TRBJ1-3, with D hard to call. V dropped 3 bases and J dropped 4 bases, with 10 bases sitting between them. Germline lookup yields CDR1 MGHDK and CDR2 SYGVNS. The CDR3 runs to 14 residues. The CDR3 sequence: CASSDRRWGNTIYF. The CDR3 bases are TGTGCCAGCAGTGACCGAAGGTGGGGAAACACCATATATTTT.

This clonotype was seen a few times. The chain recombines TRBV20-1 with TRBJ2-5; D gene unclear. This CDR3 has 12 amino acids. Germline loops: CDR1 DFQATT, CDR2 SNEGSKA (reference sequence). The germline V and J ends were trimmed by 7 bases and 5 bases, with 14 bases remaining between them. DNA of the CDR3: TGCAGTGTCCCTAGAATTCAGGAGACCCAGTACTTC. This translates into CSVPRIQETQYF.

This clonotype was seen a handful of times. The chain joins TRBV27 to TRBJ2-2; maybe TRBD1 (6 bases). V was clipped by 7 bases and J by 4 bases, with 19 bases between them. The CDR3 spans 16 residues. Germline V gene lookup returns CDR1 MNHEY and CDR2 SMNVEV (reference sequence). CDR3 sequence: CASTLAVGATTGELFF. DNA of the CDR3: TGTGCCAGCACCCTGGCCGTGGGGGCGACCACCGGGGAGCTGTTTTTT.

The chain recombines TRBV5-6 with TRBJ1-2; unclear D gene. Germline values: CDR1 SGHDT, CDR2 YYEEEE. This CDR3 contains 11 residues. Trimming removed 3 bases from V and 9 bases from J, with 9 bases in between. CDR3 region: CASSSSRSYTF. In DNA form, the CDR3 reads TGTGCCAGCAGCTCCTCACGGAGCTACACCTTC.

The J gene is TRBJ2-2, the V gene TRBV6-1, with unresolved D. CDR1 is MNHNS and CDR2 is SASEGT in the germline V gene. The CDR3 totals 14 residues. V was cut by 6 bases and J by 0 bases, with 8 bases left in between. The CDR3 sequence: CASSTIPNTGELFF. The CDR3, as DNA: TGTGCCAGCAGCACCATACCGAACACCGGGGAGCTGTTTTTT.

The rearrangement uses TRBV19 and TRBJ1-1; D possibly corresponds to TRBD1 (5 bases). This CDR3 spans 16 amino acids. The V gene lost 5 bases and the J gene lost 4 bases, with 20 bases spanning the gap. Germline values: CDR1 LNHDA, CDR2 SQIVND (reference sequence). The CDR3: CASSRTPRVGVTEAFF. The CDR3 coding sequence is TGTGCCAGTAGTCGAACCCCAAGGGTGGGGGTCACTGAAGCTTTCTTT.

This clonotype was observed a handful of times. V and J are TRBV6-2 or TRBV6-3 and TRBJ2-4; D is perhaps TRBD2 (5 bases). Germline CDR1 and CDR2: MNHEY and SVGEGT. The CDR3 is 16 amino acids. V gave up 2 bases and J gave up 0 bases, with 11 bases separating them. The CDR3 region has the DNA TGTGCCAGCAGTTACCGACGAGGACTAGCCAAAAACATTCAGTACTTC. It codes for CASSYRRGLAKNIQYF.

J is TRBJ2-5 and V is TRBV6-1, with 8 positions matching TRBD1. J was trimmed by 5 bases and V by 6 bases; bases with no gene match: 23. The CDR3 loop spans 19 amino acids. CDR1 is MNHNS, CDR2 SASEGT, per germline. CDR3 nucleotides: TGTGCCAGCAGCCAATTCCCCCCGGACAGGGTTAGGGCAACGGAGACCCAGTACTTC. The encoded protein is CASSQFPPDRVRATETQYF.

This clonotype has more than one count but fewer than ten. The rearrangement joins TRBV19 to TRBJ1-2; 8 bases agree with TRBD1. The length of the CDR3 is 13 residues. Trimming removed 3 bases from V and 4 bases from J; junction bases left unmatched: 1. Germline CDR1 LNHDA, CDR2 SQIVND (reference sequence). The CDR3 here is CASSIGQGYGYTF. CDR3 nucleotide sequence: TGTGCCAGTAGTATCGGACAGGGCTATGGCTACACCTTC.

The chain has TRBV20-1 and TRBJ2-2; the D is unclear. This CDR3 contains 12 residues. V gave up 3 bases and J gave up 6 bases, with 8 bases separating them. CDR1 is DFQATT and CDR2 is SNEGSKA in the germline V gene (reference sequence). The CDR3 DNA is TGCAGTGCTAGGCCTGGGGCCGGGGAGCTGTTTTTT. This encodes CSARPGAGELFF.

The gene calls are TRBV12-3 or TRBV12-4 and TRBJ2-2; no firm D call. V lost 6 bases, J lost 5 bases, and 7 bases lay in between. CDR3 size: 12 residues. CDR3 region: CASSRETGELFF. Here the CDR3 DNA reads TGTGCCAGCAGCCGAGAGACCGGGGAGCTGTTTTTT.

The V call is TRBV25-1, the J call TRBJ1-6; D ambiguous. Trimming removed 3 bases from V and 9 bases from J, with 9 bases in between. Looked up from germline, CDR1 is MGHDK and CDR2 is SYGVNS. The CDR3 totals 13 residues. The CDR3 loop reads CASSDRTSSPLHF. As DNA, the CDR3 is TGTGCCAGCAGTGACAGGACCAGTTCACCCCTCCACTTT.

This clonotype came up a few times. J is TRBJ1-1 and V is TRBV6-1; tentatively, D is TRBD1 (5 bases). From germline, CDR1 is MNHNS and CDR2 SASEGT. V lost 7 bases and J 1 base, leaving 16 bases between the germline ends. CDR3 size: 15 residues. CDR3 amino acids: CASTLSGGTNTEAFF. The CDR3 DNA follows: TGTGCCAGCACCCTCAGCGGGGGGACGAACACTGAAGCTTTCTTT.

V and J are TRBV9 and TRBJ2-3; no clear D gene. V was pared by 0 bases and J by 4 bases, with 15 bases between. The CDR3 extends over 16 amino acids. CDR1 is SGDLS and CDR2 is YYNGEE in the germline V gene. In DNA form, the CDR3 reads TGTGCCAGCAGCGTAGGTGGTAGCACAGTATCAGATACGCAGTATTTT. It codes for CASSVGGSTVSDTQYF.

The chain has TRBV19 and TRBJ2-4; D perhaps matches TRBD1 (6 bases). This CDR3 is built from 19 residues. Germline CDR1 is LNHDA and CDR2 is SQIVND (reference sequence). V was clipped by 6 bases and J by 0 bases, with 24 bases between them. Written as DNA, the CDR3 is TGTGCCAGTAGCACTCGACAGGCGACAAATGTACTAGCCAAAAACATTCAGTACTTC. This translates into CASSTRQATNVLAKNIQYF.

V and J are TRBV11-2 and TRBJ1-1; weak D call: TRBD1 (6 bases). The germline gives CDR1 SGHAT, CDR2 FQNNGV. Trimming removed 3 bases from V and 6 bases from J, with 20 bases in between. The length of the CDR3 is 16 residues. The CDR3, as DNA: TGTGCCAGCAGCTTGGGAGCCGGGACAAAAGTTGCTGAAGCTTTCTTT. It yields the protein CASSLGAGTKVAEAFF.

This clonotype has more than one count but fewer than ten. The V gene is TRBV11-2, the J gene TRBJ2-5, with 10 bases aligning to TRBD1. This CDR3 is 15 amino acids long. With 8 bases clipped from V and 5 bases from J, the junction kept 11 bases outside the gene matches. Germline CDR1 SGHAT, CDR2 FQNNGV. CDR3 DNA sequence: TGTGCCAGCCGCCCGCCGGGGACAGGGGATGAGACCCAGTACTTC. Its protein is CASRPPGTGDETQYF.

This clonotype was found a few times. The chain is built from TRBV6-1 and TRBJ1-1; 9 nucleotides agree with TRBD1. V trimming: 6 bases; J trimming: 1 base; junction bases outside the gene matches: 30. Germline V gene sequence: CDR1 MNHNS, CDR2 SASEGT. The CDR3 extends over 23 amino acids. In DNA form, the CDR3 reads TGTGCCAGCAGACAAAGGCAGAGAACAGGGGGCGTCGGGTCCCGGACAACGAACACTGAAGCTTTCTTT. It is translated as CASRQRQRTGGVGSRTTNTEAFF.

This clonotype has a handful of counts. The gene calls are TRBV20-1 and TRBJ2-5; 8 positions agree with TRBD1. Germline CDR1 DFQATT, CDR2 SNEGSKA (reference sequence). The CDR3 extends over 14 amino acids. V shed 4 bases and J 2 bases; nucleotides not matched to a gene: 6. CDR3: CSATPGTGQETQYF. The DNA for the CDR3 is TGCAGTGCTACCCCCGGGACAGGACAAGAGACCCAGTACTTC.

The V and J genes are TRBV27 and TRBJ2-2; TRBD2 aligns across 8 bases. Germline-derived CDR1 and CDR2 are MNHEY and SMNVEV (reference sequence). This CDR3 is built from 15 residues. The junction had 9 bases not matched to a gene; V was cut back by 6 bases and J by 6 bases. The CDR3 spells CASRIAGRWAGELFF. For the CDR3, the DNA is TGTGCCAGCAGAATAGCGGGGAGGTGGGCCGGGGAGCTGTTTTTT.